This TCR beta chain was identified in a study of shared clonotypes between healthy human individuals. General study findings and limits: Sequencing depth was a factor that was expected to affect clonotype sharing among donors. Across subsets, estimated richness was generally greater for naive than for memory populations. Unshared clonotypes carried lower generation probabilities than those common to all four donors. In this cohort, only blood was sampled, and tissue repertoires likely differ.

Looked up from germline, CDR1 is SEHNR and CDR2 is FQNEAQ (reference sequence). Trimming removed 1 base at V and 5 bases at J, with 12 bases between. This CDR3 has 15 residues. The protocol was immunoSEQ multiplex PCR, while the TCRdb copy is restricted to in-frame clones and leaves out a portion. The repertoire has a few hundred thousand clones, 65% of them found once; the top ten carry approximately 12%. The table lists this clone with a few counts. What it binds is not known. Sample: memory CD4+ T cells sorted from blood. Subset described: CD45RA-negative fraction. V is TRBV7-9 and J is TRBJ1-5, with D perhaps matching TRBD1 (5 bases). This receptor was taken from a man aged 30-40 years in good health. CDR3 coding DNA: TGTGCCAGCAGCTTAGAACGGGGCCTACATCAGCCCCAGCATTTT. It translates to CASSLERGLHQPQHF.